This TCR beta chain comes out of a study of spatial heterogeneity in lung cancer. As for the study in general: Alpha-chain sequences were consistently detected in smaller numbers than beta-chain sequences. Each distinct TCR and UMI combination averaged more than ten appearances in raw reads. Study-level results: More often at tumor resection than at routine follow-up, ubiquitous expanded tumor TCRs were detected in the blood.

This clonotype was seen only a few times. What it binds is unknown. This CDR3 spans 15 amino acids. V lost 2 bases to trimming and J lost 3 bases, with 11 bases between them. The germline V gene encodes CDR1 KGHDR and CDR2 SFDVKD. Stated time point: sample taken at primary tumor resection. The study sequenced unsorted whole RNA from tumor, nontumor lung or frozen PBMC. Every TCR cDNA molecule bore a unique molecular identifier. From the 5' RACE reads, TCRdb called clonotypes with MiXCR, one entry per CDR3 protein. The profile covers about 85,000 distinct CDR3 sequences, with under 25% appearing a single time and around 5.9% taken by the ten largest.

The sequence derives from a male donor with early-stage non-small cell lung cancer. The chain joins TRBV24-1 to TRBJ2-3; tentatively, D is TRBD2 (6 bases). Sequenced here: PBMCs, sampled at surgery. CDR3: CATSDSTRGTDTQYF. The CDR3 region has the DNA TGTGCCACCAGTGATTCGACCCGGGGGACAGATACGCAGTATTTT.